This T cell receptor (beta chain) was captured by sequencing in a study of T cells in Graves' hyperthyroidism and ophthalmopathy. Germline V gene lookup returns CDR1 MNHEY and CDR2 SMNVEV (reference sequence). V was cut by 6 bases and J by 10 bases, with 22 bases left in between. CDR3 length equals 15 residues. This clonotype came up a few times. RNA transcripts served as the template for amplifying TCR beta CDR3 regions. The HTBI primer set drove a first-round RT-PCR of the TCR CDR3. TCRdb reprocessed the multiplex PCR reads via MiXCR and lists one record per CDR3 protein. This sample has 300,000 to 450,000 distinct CDR3 sequences; 15% to 19% occur once, and the top ten carry 25% to 35%.

This chain joins TRBV27 and TRBJ2-1, with D possibly TRBD2 on 6 matching bases. The sequenced sample consisted of blood. This TCR was recovered from a woman aged 18 to 35 with Graves' hyperthyroidism that later progressed to Graves' ophthalmopathy. The CDR3 DNA follows: TGTGCCAGCAGCCGATGGGGGGACGCTTCATGGGAGCAGTTCTTC. Its translation is CASSRWGDASWEQFF.